This is a list of T cell receptor beta chains from one sample in a study of T cells in localized non-small cell lung cancer. Profiled with immunoSEQ multiplex PCR; TCRdb holds only in-frame clones, not every one. The data show about 33,000 clones, around 77% seen once. The input for sequencing was peripheral blood, taken before any cancer treatment. These receptors were taken from a male donor at least 60 years old with stage III squamous cell lung carcinoma. The CDR3 runs from the conserved cysteine through the conserved F or W. Fields, in order: D gene, J gene, clone size, V gene, CDR3 DNA, CDR3 protein. The D gene is left open where the match is weak. Not all rows give a size; the values are once, few, many and, for expanded clones, a class.

d_call: TRBD1
j_call: TRBJ1-6
clone_size: NA
v_call: TRBV5-5
cdr3_nt: TGTGCCAGCAGCAGCGCCGGGACAGAGAATTCACCCCTCCACTTT
cdr3_aa: CASSSAGTENSPLHF

d_call: NA
j_call: TRBJ1-2
clone_size: NA
v_call: TRBV21-1
cdr3_nt: TGTGCCAGCAGCAAAAATCACGAGACAGGGGGTAACTATGGCTACACCTTC
cdr3_aa: CASSKNHETGGNYGYTF

d_call: TRBD1
j_call: TRBJ1-1
clone_size: NA
v_call: TRBV2
cdr3_nt: TGTGCCAGCGGACAGGGCATGAACACTGAAGCTTTCTTT
cdr3_aa: CASGQGMNTEAFF

d_call: NA
j_call: TRBJ2-5
clone_size: NA
v_call: TRBV7-2
cdr3_nt: TGTGCCAGCAGCACGAGAACTAGAGAGACCCAGTACTTC
cdr3_aa: CASSTRTRETQYF

d_call: TRBD1
j_call: TRBJ2-7
clone_size: NA
v_call: TRBV2
cdr3_nt: TGTGCCAGCTCCGACAGGGGCCAAGGCTACGAGCAGTACTTC
cdr3_aa: CASSDRGQGYEQYF

d_call: TRBD1
j_call: TRBJ2-5
clone_size: NA
v_call: TRBV7-7
cdr3_nt: TGTGCCAGCAGCTTAGGGACAGGGGACCAAGAGACCCAGTACTTC
cdr3_aa: CASSLGTGDQETQYF

d_call: NA
j_call: TRBJ1-1
clone_size: NA
v_call: TRBV7-3
cdr3_nt: TGTGCCAGCAGCTTAAGCGGGGGGGACACTGAAGCTTTCTTT
cdr3_aa: CASSLSGGDTEAFF

d_call: NA
j_call: TRBJ1-2
clone_size: few
v_call: TRBV2
cdr3_nt: TGTGCCAGCAGTCGGGGGAGACAGTTTCATGGCTACACCTTC
cdr3_aa: CASSRGRQFHGYTF

d_call: NA
j_call: TRBJ1-2
clone_size: NA
v_call: TRBV19
cdr3_nt: TGTGCCAGTGGGGCCGCTGGCTATGGCTACACCTTC
cdr3_aa: CASGAAGYGYTF

d_call: NA
j_call: TRBJ2-5
clone_size: once
v_call: TRBV15
cdr3_nt: TGTGCCACCAGAGAAGGGTTCCTAGCGAGAGTGGGGGAGACCCAGTACTTC
cdr3_aa: CATREGFLARVGETQYF

d_call: TRBD1
j_call: TRBJ1-1
clone_size: NA
v_call: TRBV5-1
cdr3_nt: TGCGCCAGCAGCTTGGAAGCGACAGGGACTGAAGCTTTCTTT
cdr3_aa: CASSLEATGTEAFF

d_call: TRBD1
j_call: TRBJ2-1
clone_size: NA
v_call: TRBV18
cdr3_nt: TGTGCCAGCTCACCACCGAACAGGGGAGATATCAATGAGCAGTTCTTC
cdr3_aa: CASSPPNRGDINEQFF

d_call: NA
j_call: TRBJ1-5
clone_size: NA
v_call: TRBV6-5
cdr3_nt: TGTGCCAGCAGGGGAACAGGGAGTAGGAATCAGCCCCAGCATTTT
cdr3_aa: CASRGTGSRNQPQHF

d_call: NA
j_call: TRBJ2-7
clone_size: NA
v_call: TRBV5-1
cdr3_nt: TGCGCCAGCAGCTTGGGTTCTGGCAGTACCTTCTACGAGCAGTACTTC
cdr3_aa: CASSLGSGSTFYEQYF

d_call: TRBD1
j_call: TRBJ1-5
clone_size: NA
v_call: TRBV6-1
cdr3_nt: TGTGCCAGCGGAGCGGGGACAGGGGGCACTCAGCCCCAGCATTTT
cdr3_aa: CASGAGTGGTQPQHF

d_call: NA
j_call: TRBJ2-7
clone_size: NA
v_call: TRBV7-2
cdr3_nt: TGTGCCAGCAGCTACTCTGGACAGACCTACGAGCAGTACTTC
cdr3_aa: CASSYSGQTYEQYF

d_call: NA
j_call: TRBJ2-5
clone_size: NA
v_call: TRBV18
cdr3_nt: TGTGCCAGCTCGCCGGGGTTAGAAGAGACCCAGTACTTC
cdr3_aa: CASSPGLEETQYF

d_call: TRBD1
j_call: TRBJ1-2
clone_size: NA
v_call: TRBV29-1
cdr3_nt: TGCAGCGTGCCGGGACAGGGGTTGGGTGGCTACACCTTC
cdr3_aa: CSVPGQGLGGYTF

d_call: NA
j_call: TRBJ2-2
clone_size: NA
v_call: TRBV2
cdr3_nt: TGTGCCAGCAGTGAAGCTCGGGGGAACACCGGGGAGCTGTTTTTT
cdr3_aa: CASSEARGNTGELFF

d_call: TRBD2
j_call: TRBJ2-5
clone_size: NA
v_call: TRBV7-2
cdr3_nt: TGTGCCAGCAGCTTAGGGACTAGCGGCTACCAAGAGACCCAGTACTTC
cdr3_aa: CASSLGTSGYQETQYF

d_call: NA
j_call: TRBJ2-3
clone_size: NA
v_call: TRBV9
cdr3_nt: TGTGCCAGCAGCGTAACTAGTACAGATACGCAGTATTTT
cdr3_aa: CASSVTSTDTQYF

d_call: TRBD1
j_call: TRBJ2-5
clone_size: once
v_call: TRBV7-9
cdr3_nt: TGTGCCAGCAGCCGACAGGGGGCTAGCGGAGAGACCCAGTACTTC
cdr3_aa: CASSRQGASGETQYF

d_call: NA
j_call: TRBJ1-2
clone_size: NA
v_call: TRBV2
cdr3_nt: TGTGCCAGCAGTGAAGCCTATGGCTACACCTTC
cdr3_aa: CASSEAYGYTF

d_call: NA
j_call: TRBJ2-1
clone_size: NA
v_call: TRBV7-8
cdr3_nt: TGTGCCAGCAGCTTATGGGGCGGCAATGAGCAGTTCTTC
cdr3_aa: CASSLWGGNEQFF

d_call: NA
j_call: TRBJ2-2
clone_size: NA
v_call: TRBV29-1
cdr3_nt: TGCAGCGCCTTTAGGGACCTCACCGGGGAGCTGTTTTTT
cdr3_aa: CSAFRDLTGELFF

d_call: TRBD2
j_call: TRBJ2-1
clone_size: few
v_call: TRBV19
cdr3_nt: TGTGCCAGTAGTCTAGCGGTTACCTACAATGAGCAGTTCTTC
cdr3_aa: CASSLAVTYNEQFF

d_call: NA
j_call: TRBJ2-2
clone_size: NA
v_call: TRBV28
cdr3_nt: TGTGCCAGCAGACCAGAAACCGGGGAGCTGTTTTTT
cdr3_aa: CASRPETGELFF

d_call: TRBD1
j_call: TRBJ1-2
clone_size: NA
v_call: TRBV2
cdr3_nt: TGTGCCAGCAGTCCACGCCCCAGACAGGGTAGCAACTATGGCTACACCTTC
cdr3_aa: CASSPRPRQGSNYGYTF

d_call: NA
j_call: TRBJ1-6
clone_size: NA
v_call: TRBV23-1
cdr3_nt: TGCGCCACTTTCCGGGAGAGGCCCTCCTATAATTCACCCCTCCACTTT
cdr3_aa: CATFRERPSYNSPLHF

d_call: TRBD1
j_call: TRBJ1-4
clone_size: NA
v_call: TRBV10-3
cdr3_nt: TGTGCCATCCGGGGACAGGGACATGAAAAACTGTTTTTT
cdr3_aa: CAIRGQGHEKLFF

d_call: NA
j_call: TRBJ2-1
clone_size: NA
v_call: TRBV12-5
cdr3_nt: TGTGCTAGTGGGGGATGGGGGTGGCATGAGCAGTTCTTC
cdr3_aa: CASGGWGWHEQFF

d_call: NA
j_call: TRBJ2-7
clone_size: NA
v_call: TRBV11-3
cdr3_nt: TGTGCCAGCAGCTTAGAAACGGGCTACGAGCAGTACTTC
cdr3_aa: CASSLETGYEQYF

d_call: NA
j_call: TRBJ1-5
clone_size: NA
v_call: TRBV2
cdr3_nt: TGTGCCAGCAAGGGGGATGGCAATCAGCCCCAGCATTTT
cdr3_aa: CASKGDGNQPQHF

d_call: TRBD2
j_call: TRBJ2-7
clone_size: NA
v_call: TRBV19
cdr3_nt: TGTGCCAGTAGTCGGCGAGCGGGGGGGCGGGTGCACGAGCAGTACTTC
cdr3_aa: CASSRRAGGRVHEQYF

d_call: NA
j_call: TRBJ1-4
clone_size: NA
v_call: TRBV19
cdr3_nt: TGTGCCAGTACCCCGACGGCAGCTACTAATGAAAAACTGTTTTTT
cdr3_aa: CASTPTAATNEKLFF

d_call: NA
j_call: TRBJ2-5
clone_size: NA
v_call: TRBV6-5
cdr3_nt: TGTGCCAGCAGAGCCCGGGGCCGGGGAGAGACCCAGTACTTC
cdr3_aa: CASRARGRGETQYF

d_call: NA
j_call: TRBJ2-1
clone_size: few
v_call: TRBV15
cdr3_nt: TGTGCCACCAGCAGAGCCACCGGGACAATGGATGAGCAGTTCTTC
cdr3_aa: CATSRATGTMDEQFF

d_call: NA
j_call: TRBJ1-5
clone_size: NA
v_call: TRBV2
cdr3_nt: TGTGCCAGCAGTGAGCTCTCCTCCAATCAGCCCCAGCATTTT
cdr3_aa: CASSELSSNQPQHF

d_call: NA
j_call: TRBJ1-5
clone_size: NA
v_call: TRBV6-5
cdr3_nt: TGTGCCAGCAGATTCGGACAGAGCAATCAGCCCCAGCATTTT
cdr3_aa: CASRFGQSNQPQHF

d_call: NA
j_call: TRBJ1-1
clone_size: NA
v_call: TRBV5-5
cdr3_nt: TGTGCCAGCAGCTTTCAGGGGACCGCCCTGAACACTGAAGCTTTCTTT
cdr3_aa: CASSFQGTALNTEAFF

d_call: TRBD2
j_call: TRBJ2-1
clone_size: NA
v_call: TRBV14
cdr3_nt: TGTGCCAGCAGCCAAGACGGATTCCGGACTAGCGGTTACAATGAGCAGTTCTTC
cdr3_aa: CASSQDGFRTSGYNEQFF